This entry features one TCR beta chain sequence. As yet, its antigen is unknown. This sample stems from a study of Tregs in tolerant kidney transplant recipients. About the research overall: The nonmyeloablative bone marrow transplants came from related graft donors, with transient mixed chimerism.

Study findings and constraints: Nucleotide sequences could not be compared across some patients' samples due to primer changes.

Looked up from germline, CDR1 is SGHRS and CDR2 is YFSETQ. The CDR3 covers 15 residues. Trimming removed 3 bases from V and 3 bases from J; junction bases left unmatched: 5. CD4+CD25+CD127- Tregs, CD4+CD25- non-Tregs, CD4 and CD8 cells were sorted. Assay used: immunoSEQ multiplex PCR; TCRdb lists only in-frame clones, some missing. The sample has about 94,000 clones, approximately 93% seen once; the top ten hold 0.46%. The genes are TRBV5-1 and TRBJ2-7; 11 bases match TRBD1. The sequence came from a human donor who received a combined kidney and bone marrow transplant. Material: CD4+ T cells from blood, obtained before the transplant. The DNA for the CDR3 is TGCGCCAGCAGCTGGGCCGGGACAGGGGGCTACGAGCAGTACTTC. This translates into CASSWAGTGGYEQYF.